A single sample is the source of the 8 T cell receptor beta chains below, sequenced in a study of Ad26.COV2.S vaccination and SARS-CoV-2 variants. Assay used: immunoSEQ multiplex PCR; TCRdb lists only in-frame clones, some missing. The sample shows 400,000 to 450,000 clones, around 90% of them seen only once. Stated treatment: some 19 received Ad26.COV2.S at low or high dose, single or two shots; 5 received placebo; per-sample allocation not given. On day 63 after the first injection, vaccine and placebo recipients gave samples. The sequencing here drew on peripheral blood, taken in a trial of Ad26.COV2.S vaccine versus placebo. The receptors come from a person between 18 and 65 years old who received the Ad26.COV2.S COVID-19 vaccine or a placebo.

This clone was detected once. The chain is built from TRBV19 and TRBJ2-1; D call uncertain. Germline CDR1 LNHDA, CDR2 SQIVND (reference sequence). Trimming pared 2 bases from V and 4 bases from J, leaving 9 bases between. This CDR3 has 14 amino acids. The CDR3 loop reads CASSITNLYNEQFF. The CDR3 DNA follows: TGTGCCAGTAGTATAACCAACCTTTACAATGAGCAGTTCTTC.

The genes are TRBV5-1 and TRBJ1-1, with 8 bases identical to TRBD1. Germline V CDR1 and CDR2: SGHRS, YFSETQ. The CDR3 length is 15 residues. The V gene end was trimmed by 6 bases and the J gene end by 3 bases; junction bases not matched to a gene: 10. The CDR3 loop is CASKQRLTGDTEAFF. DNA for the CDR3: TGCGCCAGCAAACAGAGGCTGACAGGGGACACTGAAGCTTTCTTT.

This clone came up once. The chain combines TRBV18 with TRBJ1-2; the D gene is possibly TRBD1 (5 bases). In germline, CDR1 is KGHSH, CDR2 LQKENI. The CDR3 runs to 16 residues. V gave up 5 bases and J gave up 1 base, with 17 bases separating them. The DNA of the CDR3 is TGTGCCAGCTCAATCCGGGCCCCGGGGGATAACTATGGCTACACCTTC. It codes for CASSIRAPGDNYGYTF.

The V gene is TRBV7-9, the J gene TRBJ2-3; no firm D call. Germline assignment: CDR1 SEHNR and CDR2 FQNEAQ (reference sequence). The CDR3 is made up of 16 amino acids. V was clipped by 0 bases and J by 0 bases, with 10 bases between them. This CDR3 is CASSLAVDLSTDTQYF. CDR3 coding DNA: TGTGCCAGCAGCTTAGCGGTGGACCTTAGCACAGATACGCAGTATTTT.

The J gene is TRBJ2-2, the V gene TRBV4-1; D gene unclear. Trimming pared 1 base from V and 7 bases from J, leaving 13 bases between. CDR1 is MGHRA, CDR2 YSYEKL, per germline. This CDR3 spans 15 amino acids. The CDR3 DNA is TGCGCCAGCAGCCAAGGTTCGCTTTGGGGCGGGGAGCTGTTTTTT. This sequence encodes CASSQGSLWGGELFF.

This chain connects TRBV30 to TRBJ2-1; TRBD2 is a possible D gene (5 bases). The CDR3 runs to 13 residues. The germline CDR1 and CDR2 sequences are GTSNPN and SVGIG (reference sequence). With 3 bases removed from V and 9 bases from J, the gap between germline ends came to 15 bases. This CDR3 reads CAWSHGSVGEQFF. CDR3 nucleotides: TGTGCCTGGAGCCATGGTAGCGTTGGTGAGCAGTTCTTC. Full variable domain (missing parts from reference TRBV30 and TRBJ2-1): SQTIHQWPATLVQPVGSPLSLECTVEGTSNPNLYWYRQAAGRGLQLLFYSVGIGQISSEVPQNLSASRPQDRQFILSSKKLLLSDSGFYLCAWSHGSVGEQFFGPGTRLTVL.

J is TRBJ1-1 and V is TRBV10-1; no firm D call. Deletions cut 7 bases from V and 4 bases from J, with 10 bases between. This CDR3 has 12 amino acids. Germline values: CDR1 WNHNN, CDR2 SYGVQD (reference sequence). DNA for the CDR3: TGCGCCAGCACTAAAACTCCCACTGAAGCTTTCTTT. It codes for CASTKTPTEAFF.

This rearrangement joins TRBV13 to TRBJ1-2; a possible D gene is TRBD1 (5 bases). Germline V gene lookup returns CDR1 PRHDT and CDR2 FYEKMQ (reference sequence). CDR3 length: 14 amino acids. Trimming cost V 0 bases and J 4 bases, with 9 bases left between them. The CDR3 DNA reads as TGTGCCAGCAGCTTAGGAGGGGCAGTCTATGGCTACACCTTC. It translates to CASSLGGAVYGYTF.